These T cell receptor beta chains were read from a single sample in a study of vaccination and CD4 T cells after COVID-19. MiXCR was run by TCRdb on the PCR reads, yielding one entry per CDR3 protein. Among more than 13,000 distinct CDR3 sequences, over 60% were seen once, and the ten largest hold about 17%. Their antigens remain unidentified. Sequenced: CD4+ T cells from blood, cultured in vitro. The receptors derive from a human donor who had recovered from COVID-19. Both conserved end residues are part of each CDR3. A D gene is named only where the DNA matches it firmly. Expanded clones get a size class; other rows say once, few or many, or leave the size out.

DNA | CDR3 | J | size | V | D
TGCAGTGCTAGAGTTGGTACAGATCGAGGGCCCCAGCATTTT | CSARVGTDRGPQHF | TRBJ1-5 | - | TRBV20-1 | -
TGTGCCAGCACCACTTATCTTCAGGGGATTCACACCTTC | CASTTYLQGIHTF | TRBJ1-2 | medium-sized | TRBV7-2 | -
TGCAGTGCTAAGGTGGCTAGCGGGACCCGAGAGCAGTTCTTC | CSAKVASGTREQFF | TRBJ2-1 | - | TRBV20-1 | TRBD2
TGTGCCAGCAGCCACACAGGGCCCTCACCCCTCCACTTT | CASSHTGPSPLHF | TRBJ1-6 | few | TRBV11-1 | -
TGCGCCAGCAGCGCATTTCAGAGCGGGATGACCTACAATGAGCAGTTCTTC | CASSAFQSGMTYNEQFF | TRBJ2-1 | - | TRBV5-1 | TRBD2
TGTGCCAGCAGTTATGGGATTTTACGCACAGATACGCAGTATTTT | CASSYGILRTDTQYF | TRBJ2-3 | - | TRBV27 | -
TGCGCCAGCATACTCGGGACGGTTTATAGCAATCAGCCCCAGCATTTT | CASILGTVYSNQPQHF | TRBJ1-5 | - | TRBV10-1 | -
TGTGCCAGCAGCTTAGTGGGCAGCGATATGAACACTGAAGCTTTCTTT | CASSLVGSDMNTEAFF | TRBJ1-1 | - | TRBV7-9 | -
TGTGCCAGCAGCCACAGGGATGGGTTTAACTATGGCTACACCTTC | CASSHRDGFNYGYTF | TRBJ1-2 | - | TRBV6-1 | -
TGTGCCAGCAGGCCGGCAGCAACTAACTATGGCTACACCTTC | CASRPAATNYGYTF | TRBJ1-2 | few | TRBV6-1 | -
TGTGCCAGCACCCTACAGGGGAGGACTGAAGCTTTCTTT | CASTLQGRTEAFF | TRBJ1-1 | - | TRBV28 | TRBD1
TGCAGTGCTCGGAGAGGCGGGGTAGTAAGAGGAAACACCATATATTTT | CSARRGGVVRGNTIYF | TRBJ1-3 | - | TRBV20-1 | -
TGTGCCAGCATCGAGGGGAGCCGAAACACCATATATTTT | CASIEGSRNTIYF | TRBJ1-3 | - | TRBV6-1 | -
TGTGCCAGCAGCCACAGGACAGGCACAGATACGCAGTATTTT | CASSHRTGTDTQYF | TRBJ2-3 | - | TRBV11-3 | -
TGTGCCAGCAGTTACTCGACAGGGGGCCCCGGGGAGCTGTTTTTT | CASSYSTGGPGELFF | TRBJ2-2 | medium-sized | TRBV6-5 | TRBD1
TGTGCCAGCAGGCAGGGAGATTTGGCTAACTATGGCTACACCTTC | CASRQGDLANYGYTF | TRBJ1-2 | once | TRBV27 | -
TGTGCCACCAGTGATCCAGGGTACGGACTGAAAGAGACCCAGTACTTC | CATSDPGYGLKETQYF | TRBJ2-5 | - | TRBV24-1 | -
TGCAGTGCTAGTGTGGAACTGTATAATTCACCCCTCCACTTT | CSASVELYNSPLHF | TRBJ1-6 | few | TRBV20-1 | -
TGTGCCAGCAGCCCGGACGGAGGGGTTGGCAATCAGCCCCAGCATTTT | CASSPDGGVGNQPQHF | TRBJ1-5 | - | TRBV5-6 | -
TGTGCCATCAGTGAGTCAAATCAGCCCCAGCATTTT | CAISESNQPQHF | TRBJ1-5 | once | TRBV10-3 | -